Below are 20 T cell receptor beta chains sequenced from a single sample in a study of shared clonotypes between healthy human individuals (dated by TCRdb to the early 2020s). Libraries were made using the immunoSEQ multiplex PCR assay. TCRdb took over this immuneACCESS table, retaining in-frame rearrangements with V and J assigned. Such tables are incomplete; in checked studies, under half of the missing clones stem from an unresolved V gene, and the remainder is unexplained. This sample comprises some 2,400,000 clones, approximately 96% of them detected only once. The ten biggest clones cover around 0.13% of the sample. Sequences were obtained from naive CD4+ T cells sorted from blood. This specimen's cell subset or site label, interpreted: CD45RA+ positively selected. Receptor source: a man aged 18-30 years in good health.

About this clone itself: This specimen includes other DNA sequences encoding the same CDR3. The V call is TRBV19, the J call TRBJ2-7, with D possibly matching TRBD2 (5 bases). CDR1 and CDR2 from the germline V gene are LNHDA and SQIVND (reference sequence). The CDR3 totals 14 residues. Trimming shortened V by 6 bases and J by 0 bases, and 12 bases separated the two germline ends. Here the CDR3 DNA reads TGTGCCAGTAGCATATCACGGGGCTCCTACGAGCAGTACTTC. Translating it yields CASSISRGSYEQYF.

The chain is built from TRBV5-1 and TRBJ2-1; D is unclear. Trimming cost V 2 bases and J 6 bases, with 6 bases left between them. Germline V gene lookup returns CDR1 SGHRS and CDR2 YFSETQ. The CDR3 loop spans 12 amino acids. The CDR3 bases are TGCGCCAGCAGCTTTGGGCCCAATGAGCAGTTCTTC. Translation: CASSFGPNEQFF.

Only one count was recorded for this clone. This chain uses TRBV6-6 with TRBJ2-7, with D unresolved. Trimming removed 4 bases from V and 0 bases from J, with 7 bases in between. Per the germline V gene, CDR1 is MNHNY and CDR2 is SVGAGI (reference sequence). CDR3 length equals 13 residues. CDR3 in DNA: TGTGCCAGCAGTTCACACCTCTCCTACGAGCAGTACTTC. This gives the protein CASSSHLSYEQYF.

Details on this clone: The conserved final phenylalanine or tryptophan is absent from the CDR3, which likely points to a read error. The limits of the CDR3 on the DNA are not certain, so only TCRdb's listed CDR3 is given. The CDR3 sequence: CAISELEQGGLSL. The chain is built from TRBV10-3 and TRBJ2-7; the table gives TRBD1 as D, unverified against the DNA. Germline V lookup: CDR1 ENHRY, CDR2 SYGVKD. Ends included, the CDR3 has 13 residues.

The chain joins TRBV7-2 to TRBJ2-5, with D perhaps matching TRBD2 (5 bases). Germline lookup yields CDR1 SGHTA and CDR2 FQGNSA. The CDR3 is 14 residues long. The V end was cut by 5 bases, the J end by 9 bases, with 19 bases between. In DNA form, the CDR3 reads TGTGCCAGCAGCCGCAACAGAGCCGGGGTGCCCCAGTACTTC. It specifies CASSRNRAGVPQYF.

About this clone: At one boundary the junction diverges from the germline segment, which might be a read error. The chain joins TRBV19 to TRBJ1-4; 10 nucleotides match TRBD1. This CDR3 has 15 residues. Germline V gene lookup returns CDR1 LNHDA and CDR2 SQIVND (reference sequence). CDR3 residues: CASSIAGTGAEKLFF. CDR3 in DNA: TGTGCCAGTAGCATAGCCGGGACAGGGGCCGAAAAACTGTTTTTT.

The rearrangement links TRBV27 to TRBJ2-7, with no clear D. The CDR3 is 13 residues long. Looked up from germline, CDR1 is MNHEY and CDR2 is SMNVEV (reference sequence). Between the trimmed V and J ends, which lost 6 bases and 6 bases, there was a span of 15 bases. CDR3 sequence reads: CASSSARSREQYF. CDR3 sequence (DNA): TGTGCCAGCAGCTCCGCTCGATCTCGCGAGCAGTACTTC.

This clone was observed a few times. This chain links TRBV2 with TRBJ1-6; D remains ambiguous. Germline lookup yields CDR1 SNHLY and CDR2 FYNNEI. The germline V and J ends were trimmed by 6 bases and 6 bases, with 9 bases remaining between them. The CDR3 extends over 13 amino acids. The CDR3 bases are TGTGCCAGCAGGATCTACAGTAATTCACCCCTCCACTTT. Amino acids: CASRIYSNSPLHF.

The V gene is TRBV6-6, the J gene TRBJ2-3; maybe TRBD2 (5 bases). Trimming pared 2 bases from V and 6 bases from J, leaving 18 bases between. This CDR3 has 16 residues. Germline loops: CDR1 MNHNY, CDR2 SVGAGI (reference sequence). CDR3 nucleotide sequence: TGTGCCAGCAGTTACGCCCAGACTACGATCTGGGATACGCAGTATTTT. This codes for CASSYAQTTIWDTQYF.

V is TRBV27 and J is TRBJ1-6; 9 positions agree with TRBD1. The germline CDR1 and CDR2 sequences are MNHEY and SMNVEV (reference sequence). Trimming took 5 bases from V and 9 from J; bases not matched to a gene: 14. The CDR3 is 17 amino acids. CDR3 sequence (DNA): TGTGCCAGCAGTCCTAACCTGGGACAGGGTTGGGTTTCACCCCTCCACTTT. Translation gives CASSPNLGQGWVSPLHF.

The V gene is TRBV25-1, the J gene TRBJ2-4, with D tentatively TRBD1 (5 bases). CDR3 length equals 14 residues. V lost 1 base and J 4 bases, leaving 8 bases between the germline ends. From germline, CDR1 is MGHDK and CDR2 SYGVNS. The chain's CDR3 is CASSESTVKNIQYF. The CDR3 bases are TGTGCCAGCAGTGAATCGACAGTTAAAAACATTCAGTACTTC.

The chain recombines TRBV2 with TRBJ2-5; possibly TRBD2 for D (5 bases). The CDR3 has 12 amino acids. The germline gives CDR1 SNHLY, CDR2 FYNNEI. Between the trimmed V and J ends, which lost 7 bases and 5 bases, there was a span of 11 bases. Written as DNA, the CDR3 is TGTGCCAGCATGAGGGAAGGTGAGACCCAGTACTTC. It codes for CASMREGETQYF.

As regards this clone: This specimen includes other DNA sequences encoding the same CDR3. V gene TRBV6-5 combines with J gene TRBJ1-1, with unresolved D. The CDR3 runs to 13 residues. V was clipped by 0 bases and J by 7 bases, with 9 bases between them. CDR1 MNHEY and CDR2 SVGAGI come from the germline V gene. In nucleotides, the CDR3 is TGTGCCAGCAGTTACTCGGCGGGAAATGAAGCTTTCTTT. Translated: CASSYSAGNEAFF.

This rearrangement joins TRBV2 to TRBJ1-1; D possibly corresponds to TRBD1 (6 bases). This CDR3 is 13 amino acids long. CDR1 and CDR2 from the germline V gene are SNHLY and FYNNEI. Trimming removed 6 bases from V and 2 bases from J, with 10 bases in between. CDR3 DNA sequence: TGTGCCAGCAGACGACAGGAAAACACTGAAGCTTTCTTT. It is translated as CASRRQENTEAFF.

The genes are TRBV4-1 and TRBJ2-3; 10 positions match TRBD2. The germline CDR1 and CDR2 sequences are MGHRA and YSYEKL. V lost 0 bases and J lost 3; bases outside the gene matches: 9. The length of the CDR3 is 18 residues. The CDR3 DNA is TGCGCCAGCAGCCAAGATGCTGAGCGGGGGGGCGGTACAGATACGCAGTATTTT. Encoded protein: CASSQDAERGGGTDTQYF.

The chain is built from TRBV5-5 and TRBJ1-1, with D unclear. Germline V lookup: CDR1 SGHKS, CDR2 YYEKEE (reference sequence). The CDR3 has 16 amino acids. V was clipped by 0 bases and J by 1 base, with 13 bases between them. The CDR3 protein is CASSLAGGLGNTEAFF. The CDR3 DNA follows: TGTGCCAGCAGCTTGGCGGGAGGGCTTGGGAACACTGAAGCTTTCTTT.

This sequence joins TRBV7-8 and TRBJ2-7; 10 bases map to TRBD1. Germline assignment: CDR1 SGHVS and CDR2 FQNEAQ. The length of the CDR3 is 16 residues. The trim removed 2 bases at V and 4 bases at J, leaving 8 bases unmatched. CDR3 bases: TGTGCCAGCAGCTTATCCCGGGACAGGGGTGCATACGAGCAGTACTTC. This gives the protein CASSLSRDRGAYEQYF. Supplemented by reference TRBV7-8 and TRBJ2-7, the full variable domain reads GAGVSQSPRYKVAKRGQDVALRCDPISGHVSLFWYQQALGQGPEFLTYFQNEAQLDKSGLPSDRFFAERPEGSVSTLKIQRTQQEDSAVYLCASSLSRDRGAYEQYFGPGTRLTVT.

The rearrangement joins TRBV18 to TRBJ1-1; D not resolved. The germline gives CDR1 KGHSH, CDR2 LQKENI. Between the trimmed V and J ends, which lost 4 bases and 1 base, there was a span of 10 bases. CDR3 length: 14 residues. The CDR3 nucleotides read TGTGCCAGCTCACAGGGCGGGCGGAACACTGAAGCTTTCTTT. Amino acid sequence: CASSQGGRNTEAFF. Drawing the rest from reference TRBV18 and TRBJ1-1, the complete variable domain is NAGVMQNPRHLVRRRGQEARLRCSPMKGHSHVYWYRQLPEEGLKFMVYLQKENIIDESGMPKERFSAEFPKEGPSILRIQQVVRGDSAAYFCASSQGGRNTEAFFGQGTRLTVV.

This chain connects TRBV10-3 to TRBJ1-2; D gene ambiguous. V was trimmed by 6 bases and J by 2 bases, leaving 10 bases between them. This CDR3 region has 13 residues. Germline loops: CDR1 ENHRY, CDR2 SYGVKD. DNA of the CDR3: TGTGCCATCAGCCAGGACGGAAACTATGGCTACACCTTC. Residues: CAISQDGNYGYTF.

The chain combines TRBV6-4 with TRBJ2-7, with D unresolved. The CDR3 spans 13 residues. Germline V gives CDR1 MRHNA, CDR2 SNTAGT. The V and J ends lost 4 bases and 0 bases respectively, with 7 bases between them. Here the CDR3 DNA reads TGTGCCAGCAGTGTAGGGCCCTCCTACGAGCAGTACTTC. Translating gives CASSVGPSYEQYF.